This TCR beta chain was identified in a study of cytomegalovirus exposure and HLA in healthy donors. The study's findings and limits: Later analysis found that TCR beta chains associated with HLA were more clonally expanded than other, equally common chains. A later analysis linked roughly 17,000 TCR beta sequences to HLA alleles at 0.05 false discovery rate.

This clone appeared a few times. Antigen unknown. PCR employed 60 Vbeta and 13 Jbeta primers. As processed by the authors: In a later analysis, the count reached about 75 million unique TCR beta chains, with about 11 million shared. The assay was immunoSEQ multiplex PCR, and TCRdb's table has in-frame clones only and misses some. That table is the source of V, J and clone size, and D and trimming were worked out from the DNA. Found here are about 150,000 clones, about 83% of them singletons; the top ten hold 4% to 6%. CDR1 is SGHVS, CDR2 FQNEAQ, per germline. The CDR3 is 14 residues long. V gave up 5 bases and J gave up 2 bases, with 12 bases separating them. It was healthy bone marrow donors who served as donors.

The receptor comes from a girl aged 10 to 17 in good health and CMV-seropositive. Sequences were obtained from PBMCs. The chain recombines TRBV7-8 with TRBJ1-1, with D possibly TRBD1 on 5 matching bases. CDR3 protein: CASSLRDSNTEAFF. The CDR3 region has the DNA TGTGCCAGCAGCCTCCGAGACAGCAACACTGAAGCTTTCTTT.